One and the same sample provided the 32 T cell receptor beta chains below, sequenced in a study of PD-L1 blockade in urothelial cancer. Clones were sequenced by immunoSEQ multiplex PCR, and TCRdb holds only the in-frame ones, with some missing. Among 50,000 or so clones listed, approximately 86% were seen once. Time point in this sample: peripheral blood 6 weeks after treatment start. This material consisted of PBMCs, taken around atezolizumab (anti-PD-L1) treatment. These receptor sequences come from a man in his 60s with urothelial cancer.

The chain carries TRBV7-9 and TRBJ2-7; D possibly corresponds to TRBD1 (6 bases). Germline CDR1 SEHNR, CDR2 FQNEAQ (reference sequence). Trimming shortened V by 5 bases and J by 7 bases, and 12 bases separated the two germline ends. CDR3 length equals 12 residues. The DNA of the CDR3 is TGTGCCAGCAGCCGCCGGACAGAAGAGCAGTACTTC. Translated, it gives CASSRRTEEQYF.

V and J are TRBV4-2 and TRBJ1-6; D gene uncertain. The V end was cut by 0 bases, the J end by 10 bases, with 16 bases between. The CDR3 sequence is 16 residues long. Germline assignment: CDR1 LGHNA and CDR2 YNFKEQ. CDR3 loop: CASSQDGPGLRSPLHF. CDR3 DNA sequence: TGTGCCAGCAGCCAAGACGGGCCGGGGTTGAGGTCACCCCTCCACTTT.

This CDR3 reads CASSLLAGSYNEQFF. The CDR3, as DNA: TGTGCCAGCAGCCTACTAGCGGGCTCCTACAATGAGCAGTTCTTC. J is TRBJ2-1 and V is TRBV9, with 9 bases that match TRBD2. Germline CDR1 and CDR2: SGDLS and YYNGEE. CDR3 size: 15 residues. With V trimmed by 4 bases and J by 0 bases, 2 bases remained unmatched.

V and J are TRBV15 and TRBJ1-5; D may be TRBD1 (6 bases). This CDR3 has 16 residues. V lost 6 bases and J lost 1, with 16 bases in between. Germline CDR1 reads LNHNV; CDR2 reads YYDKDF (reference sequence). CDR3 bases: TGTGCCACCAGATTAGGTGGGGGCGGGAGCAATCAGCCCCAGCATTTT. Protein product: CATRLGGGGSNQPQHF.

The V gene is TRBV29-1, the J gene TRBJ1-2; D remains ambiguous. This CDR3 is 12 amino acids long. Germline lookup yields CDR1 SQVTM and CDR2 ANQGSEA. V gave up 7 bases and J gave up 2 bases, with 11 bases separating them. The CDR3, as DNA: TGCAGCGCACAAAGTCAGAACTATGGCTACACCTTC. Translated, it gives CSAQSQNYGYTF.

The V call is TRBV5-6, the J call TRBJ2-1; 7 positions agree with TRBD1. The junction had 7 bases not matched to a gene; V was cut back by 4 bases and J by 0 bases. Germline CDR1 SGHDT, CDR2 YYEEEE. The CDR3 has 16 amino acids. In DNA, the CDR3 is TGTGCCAGCAGCGAAACGGGACAGAGCTCCTACAATGAGCAGTTCTTC. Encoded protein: CASSETGQSSYNEQFF.

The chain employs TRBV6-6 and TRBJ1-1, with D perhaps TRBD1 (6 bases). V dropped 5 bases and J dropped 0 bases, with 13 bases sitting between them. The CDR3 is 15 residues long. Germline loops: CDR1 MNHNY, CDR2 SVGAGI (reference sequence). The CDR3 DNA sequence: TGTGCCAGCAGTACTTGGGACACCTTGAACACTGAAGCTTTCTTT. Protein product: CASSTWDTLNTEAFF.

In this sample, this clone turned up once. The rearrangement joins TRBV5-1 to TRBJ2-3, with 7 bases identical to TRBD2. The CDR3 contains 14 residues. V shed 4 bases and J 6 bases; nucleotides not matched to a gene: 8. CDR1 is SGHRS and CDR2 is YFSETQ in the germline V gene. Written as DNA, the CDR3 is TGCGCCAGCAGCCCGGGGACTACTCTGGATACGCAGTATTTT. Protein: CASSPGTTLDTQYF.

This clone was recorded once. The CDR3 bases are TGTGCCAGCAGCCCCCGGACAGGGACGGAAGCTTTCTTT. This sequence encodes CASSPRTGTEAFF. The chain joins TRBV5-6 to TRBJ1-1; 8 bases map to TRBD1. J lost 8 bases, V lost 4 bases, and 7 bases had no gene match. The CDR3 is 13 amino acids. Germline assignment: CDR1 SGHDT and CDR2 YYEEEE.

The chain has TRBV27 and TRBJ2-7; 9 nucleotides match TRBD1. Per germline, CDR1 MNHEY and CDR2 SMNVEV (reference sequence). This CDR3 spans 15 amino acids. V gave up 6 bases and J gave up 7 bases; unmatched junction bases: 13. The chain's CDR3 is CASSLKGQGIGEQYF. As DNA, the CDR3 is TGTGCCAGCAGCCTAAAGGGACAGGGAATAGGAGAGCAGTACTTC.

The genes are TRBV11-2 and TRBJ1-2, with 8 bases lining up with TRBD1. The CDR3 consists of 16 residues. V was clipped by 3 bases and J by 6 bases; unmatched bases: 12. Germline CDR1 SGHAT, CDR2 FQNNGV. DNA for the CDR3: TGTGCCAGCAGCTTTCGCAGGGGGCAATTGGAAAATGGCTACACCTTC. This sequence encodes CASSFRRGQLENGYTF.

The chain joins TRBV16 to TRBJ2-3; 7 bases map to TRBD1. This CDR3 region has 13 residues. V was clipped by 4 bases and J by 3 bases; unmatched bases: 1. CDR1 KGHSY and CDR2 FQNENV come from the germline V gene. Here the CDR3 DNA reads TGTGCCAGCAGCCGACAGGGAACAGATACGCAGTATTTT. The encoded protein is CASSRQGTDTQYF.

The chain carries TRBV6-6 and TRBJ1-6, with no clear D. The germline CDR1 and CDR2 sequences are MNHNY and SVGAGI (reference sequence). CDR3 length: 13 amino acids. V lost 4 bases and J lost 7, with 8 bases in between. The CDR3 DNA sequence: TGTGCCAGCAGTTCGGGTTCAAATTCACCCCTCCACTTT. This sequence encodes CASSSGSNSPLHF.

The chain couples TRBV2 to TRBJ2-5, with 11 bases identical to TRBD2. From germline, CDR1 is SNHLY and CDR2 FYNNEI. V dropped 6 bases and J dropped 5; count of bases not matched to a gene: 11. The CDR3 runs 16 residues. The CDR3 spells CASRSLLAGGLETQYF. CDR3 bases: TGTGCCAGCAGGTCTCTTCTAGCGGGGGGCCTGGAGACCCAGTACTTC.

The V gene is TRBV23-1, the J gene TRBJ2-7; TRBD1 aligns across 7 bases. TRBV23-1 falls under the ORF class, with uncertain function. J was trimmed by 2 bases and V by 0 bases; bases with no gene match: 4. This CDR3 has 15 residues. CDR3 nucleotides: TGCGCCAGCAGTCAATCTAAGGACAGGACCTACGAGCAGTACTTC. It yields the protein CASSQSKDRTYEQYF.

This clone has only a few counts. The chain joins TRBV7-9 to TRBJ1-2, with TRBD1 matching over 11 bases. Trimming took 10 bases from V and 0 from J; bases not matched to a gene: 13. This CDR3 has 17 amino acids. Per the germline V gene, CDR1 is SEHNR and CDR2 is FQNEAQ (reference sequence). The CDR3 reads CATGQGASPASNYGYTF. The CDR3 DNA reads TGTGCCACTGGACAGGGGGCCTCCCCGGCGTCTAACTATGGCTACACCTTC.

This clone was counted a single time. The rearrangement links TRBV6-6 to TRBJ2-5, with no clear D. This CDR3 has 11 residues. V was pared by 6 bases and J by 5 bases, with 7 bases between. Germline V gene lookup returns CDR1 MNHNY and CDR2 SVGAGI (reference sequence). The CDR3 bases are TGTGCCAGCAGCTCTCTGGAGACCCAGTACTTC. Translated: CASSSLETQYF.

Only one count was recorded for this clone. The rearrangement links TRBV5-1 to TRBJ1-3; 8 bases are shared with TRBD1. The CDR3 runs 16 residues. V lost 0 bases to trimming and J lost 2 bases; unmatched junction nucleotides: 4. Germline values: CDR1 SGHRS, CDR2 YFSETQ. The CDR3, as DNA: TGCGCCAGCAGCTTGGGCGCACAGGGGGCTGGAAACACCATATATTTT. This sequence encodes CASSLGAQGAGNTIYF. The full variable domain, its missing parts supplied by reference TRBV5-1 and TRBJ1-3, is KAGVTQTPRYLIKTRGQQVTLSCSPISGHRSVSWYQQTPGQGLQFLFEYFSETQRNKGNFPGRFSGRQFSNSRSEMNVSTLELGDSALYLCASSLGAQGAGNTIYFGEGSWLTVV.

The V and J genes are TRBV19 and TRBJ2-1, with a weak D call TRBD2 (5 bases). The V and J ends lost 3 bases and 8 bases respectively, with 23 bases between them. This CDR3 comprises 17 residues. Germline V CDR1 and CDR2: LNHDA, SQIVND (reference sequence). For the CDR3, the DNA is TGTGCCAGTAGTATCCTGGCTAGGACTCTCTTTTCGGATGAGCAGTTCTTC. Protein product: CASSILARTLFSDEQFF.

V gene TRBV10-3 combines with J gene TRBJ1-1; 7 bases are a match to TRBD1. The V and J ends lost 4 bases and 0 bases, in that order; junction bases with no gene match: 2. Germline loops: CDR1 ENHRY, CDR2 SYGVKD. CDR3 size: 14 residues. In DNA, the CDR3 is TGTGCCATCAGTGGACAGGGCGTGAACACTGAAGCTTTCTTT. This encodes CAISGQGVNTEAFF.

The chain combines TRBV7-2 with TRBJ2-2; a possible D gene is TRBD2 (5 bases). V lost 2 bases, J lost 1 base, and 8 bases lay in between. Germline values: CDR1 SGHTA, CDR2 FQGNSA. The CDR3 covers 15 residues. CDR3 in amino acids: CASSLLALNTGELFF. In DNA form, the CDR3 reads TGTGCCAGCAGCTTACTAGCTTTGAACACCGGGGAGCTGTTTTTT.

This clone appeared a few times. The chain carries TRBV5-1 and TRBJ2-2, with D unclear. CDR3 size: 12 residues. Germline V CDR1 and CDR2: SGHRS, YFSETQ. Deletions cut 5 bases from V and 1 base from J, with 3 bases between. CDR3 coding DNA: TGCGCCAGCAGACAGAACACCGGGGAGCTGTTTTTT. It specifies CASRQNTGELFF.

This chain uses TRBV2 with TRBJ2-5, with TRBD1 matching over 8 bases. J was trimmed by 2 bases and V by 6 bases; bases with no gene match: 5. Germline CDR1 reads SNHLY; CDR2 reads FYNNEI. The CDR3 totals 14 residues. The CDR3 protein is CASSPGTGQETQYF. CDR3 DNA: TGTGCCAGCAGCCCCGGGACAGGACAAGAGACCCAGTACTTC.

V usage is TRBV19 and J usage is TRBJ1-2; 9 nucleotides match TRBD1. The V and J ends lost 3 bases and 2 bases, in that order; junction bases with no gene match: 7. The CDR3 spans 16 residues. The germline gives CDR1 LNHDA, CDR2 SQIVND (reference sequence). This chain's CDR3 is CASSIIPGTGNYGYTF. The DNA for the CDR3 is TGTGCCAGTAGTATTATTCCCGGGACAGGGAACTATGGCTACACCTTC.

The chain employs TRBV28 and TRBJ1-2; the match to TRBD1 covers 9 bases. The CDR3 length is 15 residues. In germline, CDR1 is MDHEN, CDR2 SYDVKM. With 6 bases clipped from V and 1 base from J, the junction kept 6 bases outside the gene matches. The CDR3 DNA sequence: TGTGCCAGCAGGGAGACAGGGGGGATTAACTATGGCTACACCTTC. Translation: CASRETGGINYGYTF.

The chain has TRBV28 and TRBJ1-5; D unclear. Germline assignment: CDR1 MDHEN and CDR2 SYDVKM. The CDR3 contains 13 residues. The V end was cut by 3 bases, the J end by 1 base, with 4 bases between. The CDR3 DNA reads TGTGCCAGCAGTTTTTTAAGCAATCAGCCCCAGCATTTT. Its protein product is CASSFLSNQPQHF.

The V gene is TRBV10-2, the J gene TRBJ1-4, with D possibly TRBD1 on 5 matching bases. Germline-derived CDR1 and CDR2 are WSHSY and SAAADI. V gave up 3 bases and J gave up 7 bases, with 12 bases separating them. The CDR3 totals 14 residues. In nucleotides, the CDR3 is TGCGCCAGCAGTGACGGGAGTAGGGGTGAAAAACTGTTTTTT. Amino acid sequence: CASSDGSRGEKLFF.

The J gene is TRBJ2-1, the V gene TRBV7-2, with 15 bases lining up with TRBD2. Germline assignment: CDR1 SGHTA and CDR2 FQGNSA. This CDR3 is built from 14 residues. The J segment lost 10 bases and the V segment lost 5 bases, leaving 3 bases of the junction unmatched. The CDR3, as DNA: TGTGCCAGCAGCCCCGGACTAGCGGGGGGGGAGCAGTTCTTC. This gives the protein CASSPGLAGGEQFF. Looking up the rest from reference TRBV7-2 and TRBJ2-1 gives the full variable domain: GAGVSQSPSNKVTEKGKDVELRCDPISGHTALYWYRQSLGQGLEFLIYFQGNSAPDKSGLPSDRFSAERTGGSVSTLTIQRTQQEDSAVYLCASSPGLAGGEQFFGPGTRLTVL.

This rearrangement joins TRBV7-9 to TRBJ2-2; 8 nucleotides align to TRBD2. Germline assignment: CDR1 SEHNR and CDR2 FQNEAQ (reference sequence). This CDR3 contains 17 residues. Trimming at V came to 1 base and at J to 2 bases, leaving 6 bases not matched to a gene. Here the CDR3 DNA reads TGTGCCAGCAGCTTAGGCGGGGGGATTTTCAACACCGGGGAGCTGTTTTTT. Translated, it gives CASSLGGGIFNTGELFF.

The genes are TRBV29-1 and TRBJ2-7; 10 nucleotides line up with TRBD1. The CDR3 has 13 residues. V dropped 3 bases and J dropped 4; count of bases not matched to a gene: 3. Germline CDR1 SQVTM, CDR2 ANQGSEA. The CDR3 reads CSVEGTGVYEQYF. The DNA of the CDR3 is TGCAGCGTTGAGGGGACAGGGGTTTACGAGCAGTACTTC.

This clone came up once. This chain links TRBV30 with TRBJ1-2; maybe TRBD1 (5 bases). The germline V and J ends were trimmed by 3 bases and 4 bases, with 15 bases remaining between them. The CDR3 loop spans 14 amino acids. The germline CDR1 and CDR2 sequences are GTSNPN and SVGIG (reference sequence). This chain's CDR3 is CAWRDYGGFYGYTF. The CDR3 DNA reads TGTGCCTGGAGGGACTACGGGGGGTTCTATGGCTACACCTTC. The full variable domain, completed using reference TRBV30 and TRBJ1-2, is SQTIHQWPATLVQPVGSPLSLECTVEGTSNPNLYWYRQAAGRGLQLLFYSVGIGQISSEVPQNLSASRPQDRQFILSSKKLLLSDSGFYLCAWRDYGGFYGYTFGSGTRLTVV.

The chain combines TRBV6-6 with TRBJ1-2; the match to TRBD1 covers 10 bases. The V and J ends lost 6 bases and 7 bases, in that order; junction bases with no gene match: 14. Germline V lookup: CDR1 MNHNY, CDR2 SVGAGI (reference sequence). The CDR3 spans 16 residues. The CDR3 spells CASRLLSPTGGSGYTF. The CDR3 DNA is TGTGCCAGCAGATTACTATCCCCGACAGGGGGCAGTGGCTACACCTTC.